Following are 23 T cell receptor beta chains from one sample sequenced in a study of T cells in Graves' hyperthyroidism and ophthalmopathy. The investigators amplified TCR beta CDR3 regions from RNA transcripts. First-round RT-PCR of the TCR CDR3 relied on the HTBI primer set. TCRdb redid the calling of the multiplex PCR reads with MiXCR, one entry per CDR3 protein. The sample has 750,000 to 900,000 distinct CDR3 sequences, over 35% seen once; the top ten hold 8% to 9%. The specimen sequenced was blood. These receptors were taken from a man younger than 35 with Graves' hyperthyroidism.

The chain carries TRBV12-3 or TRBV12-4 and TRBJ2-2; D is perhaps TRBD1 (5 bases). This CDR3 has 15 amino acids. V was cut by 5 bases and J by 3 bases, with 13 bases left in between. CDR3 sequence reads: CASSVVGADTGELFF. For the CDR3, the DNA is TGTGCCAGCAGTGTAGTAGGGGCGGACACCGGGGAGCTGTTTTTT.

The chain recombines TRBV5-4 with TRBJ1-2; tentative D call: TRBD1 (6 bases). The V end was cut by 3 bases, the J end by 4 bases, with 16 bases between. The CDR3 loop spans 15 amino acids. Germline CDR1 is SGHNT and CDR2 is YYREEE (reference sequence). The CDR3 region is CASSYGAGAGYGYTF. In nucleotides, the CDR3 is TGTGCCAGCAGCTACGGGGCAGGGGCTGGCTATGGCTACACCTTC.

The chain combines TRBV7-9 with TRBJ1-4, with D perhaps matching TRBD1 (5 bases). V gave up 5 bases and J gave up 7 bases, with 26 bases separating them. This CDR3 region has 18 residues. CDR1 and CDR2 (germline): SEHNR, FQNEAQ (reference sequence). CDR3 protein: CASSQEGAAEVPGEKLFF. The CDR3 DNA is TGTGCCAGCAGCCAAGAAGGGGCGGCGGAGGTCCCGGGTGAAAAACTGTTTTTT.

The chain couples TRBV5-4 to TRBJ1-2; the D gene is possibly TRBD1 (6 bases). CDR1 and CDR2 (germline): SGHNT, YYREEE (reference sequence). Trimming left V 3 bases short and J 4 bases short, with 16 bases between. CDR3 length equals 15 residues. CDR3 nucleotide sequence: TGTGCCAGCAGCTCCGCTGGTGACAGGATCTATGGCTACACCTTC. Amino acid sequence: CASSSAGDRIYGYTF.

To note about this clonotype: This may be a read error: a much more frequent sequence differs by one nucleotide. This sequence joins TRBV10-3 and TRBJ2-2; D unclear. The germline gives CDR1 ENHRY, CDR2 SYGVKD. The CDR3 has 15 residues. The CDR3 region is CAISESPPNTAELFF. Written as DNA, the CDR3 is TGTGCCATCAGTGAGTCACCTCCGAACACCGCGGAGCTGTTTTTT.

The J gene is TRBJ1-2, the V gene TRBV29-1; weak D call: TRBD1 (6 bases). This CDR3 is built from 12 residues. Germline CDR1 SQVTM, CDR2 ANQGSEA. V lost 6 bases to trimming and J lost 7 bases, with 15 bases between them. The CDR3 DNA follows: TGCAGCGTCTGGGCAGGGGATCGTGGCTACACCTTC. This sequence encodes CSVWAGDRGYTF.

The table lists this clonotype with a few counts. This sequence joins TRBV2 and TRBJ2-2; 10 nucleotides align to TRBD2. CDR3 length equals 16 residues. Looked up from germline, CDR1 is SNHLY and CDR2 is FYNNEI. V lost 8 bases and J lost 7; bases outside the gene matches: 13. The CDR3 sequence: CASARPSGRVNGELFF. In DNA, the CDR3 is TGTGCCAGCGCCCGTCCCAGCGGGAGGGTTAACGGGGAGCTGTTTTTT.

V usage is TRBV6-5 and J usage is TRBJ2-7, with TRBD1 as a possible D gene (6 bases). V lost 2 bases, J lost 4 bases, and 21 bases lay in between. Germline V lookup: CDR1 MNHEY, CDR2 SVGAGI. The length of the CDR3 is 17 residues. The CDR3 DNA sequence: TGTGCCAGCAGTTACCCCTCGAAACAGGGCGAGTTATACGAGCAGTACTTC. Translation gives CASSYPSKQGELYEQYF.

The chain couples TRBV29-1 to TRBJ1-1, with a weak D call TRBD1 (6 bases). Trimming pared 8 bases from V and 5 bases from J, leaving 15 bases between. The germline CDR1 and CDR2 sequences are SQVTM and ANQGSEA. This CDR3 region has 12 residues. CDR3 bases: TGCAGCAGAGGGGGGCGAAAAACTGAAGCTTTCTTT. The encoded protein is CSRGGRKTEAFF.

The chain links TRBV2 to TRBJ1-2; 9 nucleotides align to TRBD1. The junction had 7 bases not matched to a gene; V was cut back by 7 bases and J by 4 bases. The CDR3 length is 14 residues. CDR1 SNHLY and CDR2 FYNNEI come from the germline V gene. The CDR3 nucleotides read TGTGCCAGCACTGCTCGGACAGGGGTCTATGGCTACACCTTC. It codes for CASTARTGVYGYTF.

The chain uses TRBV20-1 and TRBJ1-6, with TRBD1 identical over 7 bases. CDR3 length: 16 amino acids. J was trimmed by 0 bases and V by 6 bases; bases with no gene match: 8. Germline CDR1 is DFQATT and CDR2 is SNEGSKA (reference sequence). The CDR3 region is CSALGAGGSYNSPLHF. CDR3 coding DNA: TGCAGTGCCCTCGGGGCAGGGGGCTCCTATAATTCACCCCTCCACTTT.

About this clonotype itself: The junction departs from germline at one end; a sequencing error may be responsible. The V gene is TRBV20-1, the J gene TRBJ2-7; TRBD2 matches at 14 bases. The CDR3 loop spans 14 amino acids. Germline V gives CDR1 DFQATT, CDR2 SNEGSKA (reference sequence). The CDR3 loop is CSAQTSGRVYGQYF. CDR3 DNA: TGCAGTGCGCAGACTAGCGGGAGGGTATACGGGCAGTACTTC.

The CDR3 DNA reads as TGTGCCAGCAGTGAAAGGGGACACATCGACGAGCAGTACTTC. Translation gives CASSERGHIDEQYF. This chain uses TRBV6-1 with TRBJ2-7; weak D call: TRBD1 (6 bases). The CDR3 consists of 14 residues. CDR1 MNHNS and CDR2 SASEGT come from the germline V gene. The V end lost 2 bases, the J end lost 5 bases, and 13 bases lay between the germline ends.

This clonotype was counted at least ten times. This rearrangement joins TRBV25-1 to TRBJ2-5; 7 bases map to TRBD1. CDR1 and CDR2 (germline): MGHDK, SYGVNS. The V gene end was trimmed by 3 bases and the J gene end by 2 bases; junction bases not matched to a gene: 6. This CDR3 contains 15 residues. The CDR3: CASSDRGTAQETQYF. In DNA, the CDR3 is TGTGCCAGCAGTGATAGGGGGACAGCTCAAGAGACCCAGTACTTC.

This clonotype showed up just a few times. The genes are TRBV19 and TRBJ1-1; D might be TRBD1 (5 bases). Germline CDR1 reads LNHDA; CDR2 reads SQIVND (reference sequence). V lost 3 bases, J lost 3 bases, and 8 bases lay in between. The CDR3 covers 13 residues. CDR3 region: CASSIGQYTEAFF. CDR3 coding DNA: TGTGCCAGTAGTATCGGACAATACACTGAAGCTTTCTTT.

The table lists this clonotype with a few counts. The chain links TRBV6-5 to TRBJ2-7; D not certain. V was trimmed by 6 bases and J by 0 bases, leaving 9 bases between them. CDR1 is MNHEY, CDR2 SVGAGI, per germline. This CDR3 region has 13 residues. In DNA form, the CDR3 reads TGTGCCAGCAGCGCGGTGGACTCCTACGAGCAGTACTTC. Translation: CASSAVDSYEQYF.

The rearrangement uses TRBV25-1 and TRBJ1-4; no clear D gene. This CDR3 region has 12 residues. Germline CDR1 and CDR2: MGHDK and SYGVNS. Trimming shortened V by 11 bases and J by 2 bases, and 9 bases separated the two germline ends. Here the CDR3 reads CAGQDTNEKLFF. Here the CDR3 DNA reads TGTGCCGGCCAGGACACTAATGAAAAACTGTTTTTT.

This clonotype has only a few counts. This chain's CDR3 is CASSPGVGVAGELFF. The CDR3 nucleotides read TGTGCCAGCAGCCCCGGGGTTGGGGTAGCCGGGGAGCTGTTTTTT. The rearrangement links TRBV12-3 or TRBV12-4 to TRBJ2-2; maybe TRBD2 (5 bases). CDR3 length equals 15 residues. With 6 bases removed from V and 6 bases from J, the gap between germline ends came to 17 bases.

This clonotype was counted many times. The V call is TRBV15, the J call TRBJ1-1, with TRBD1 as a possible D gene (6 bases). The CDR3 spans 16 residues. Trimming pared 3 bases from V and 0 bases from J, leaving 14 bases between. CDR1 is LNHNV, CDR2 YYDKDF, per germline (reference sequence). CDR3 sequence: CATSSDRTLVNTEAFF. The CDR3 coding sequence is TGTGCCACCAGCAGCGACAGGACTCTCGTGAACACTGAAGCTTTCTTT.

This clonotype was picked up many times. The chain has TRBV20-1 and TRBJ2-7; 7 positions match TRBD2. This CDR3 region has 12 residues. J gave up 3 bases and V 3 bases, and 2 bases lay outside the gene matches. Germline assignment: CDR1 DFQATT and CDR2 SNEGSKA (reference sequence). In DNA, the CDR3 is TGCAGTGCTAGTGCTAGCGGCTACGAGCAGTACTTC. Translating it yields CSASASGYEQYF.

The sample holds one count of this clonotype. The J gene is TRBJ1-6, the V gene TRBV2; no clear D gene. Between the trimmed V and J ends, which lost 3 bases and 10 bases, there was a span of 16 bases. Germline values: CDR1 SNHLY, CDR2 FYNNEI. CDR3 length equals 15 residues. DNA of the CDR3: TGTGCCAGCAGTGAGATGGGCGTAGGGAACTCACCCCTCCACTTT. It codes for CASSEMGVGNSPLHF.

A few counts support this clonotype. The J gene is TRBJ2-7, the V gene TRBV7-3; unclear D gene. Germline V gives CDR1 SGHTA, CDR2 FQGTGA. Trimming took off 3 bases at V and 3 bases at J, with 12 bases between the two ends. This CDR3 spans 14 amino acids. The CDR3 region is CASSFQDIYYEQYF. The CDR3 DNA follows: TGTGCCAGCAGCTTCCAGGATATTTACTACGAGCAGTACTTC.

Points on this clonotype: A much more abundant neighbour one base away suggests this may be a read error. V usage is TRBV11-2 and J usage is TRBJ1-4, with D tentatively TRBD1 (6 bases). Germline-derived CDR1 and CDR2 are SGHAT and FQNNGV. The CDR3 consists of 14 residues. CDR3 amino acids: CASSRGRSAEKLSF. The CDR3 DNA reads TGTGCCAGCAGTCGGGGGCGTTCGGCTGAAAAACTGTCTTTT.